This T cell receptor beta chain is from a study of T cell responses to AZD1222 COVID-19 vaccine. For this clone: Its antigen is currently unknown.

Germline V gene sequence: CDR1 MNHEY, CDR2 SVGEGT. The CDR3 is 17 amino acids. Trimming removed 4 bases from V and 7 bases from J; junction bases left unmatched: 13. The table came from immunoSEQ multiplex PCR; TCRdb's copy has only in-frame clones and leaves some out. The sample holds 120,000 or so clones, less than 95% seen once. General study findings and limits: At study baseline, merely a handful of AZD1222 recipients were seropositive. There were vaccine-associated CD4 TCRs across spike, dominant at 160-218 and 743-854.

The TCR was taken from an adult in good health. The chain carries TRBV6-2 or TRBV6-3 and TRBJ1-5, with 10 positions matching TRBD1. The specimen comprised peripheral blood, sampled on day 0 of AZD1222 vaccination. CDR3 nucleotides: TGTGCCAGCAGTTTTCAGACAGGGGGCTCCGCTTGGCAGCCCCAGCATTTT. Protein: CASSFQTGGSAWQPQHF.